What follows are 30 T cell receptor beta chains derived from one specimen sequenced in a study of cytomegalovirus exposure and HLA in healthy donors. PCR was performed using 60 Vbeta and 13 Jbeta primers. Profiled with immunoSEQ multiplex PCR; TCRdb holds only in-frame clones, not every one. Among 40,000 to 55,000 clones listed, over 60% were seen once. Sequenced sample: PBMCs. The receptors here all came from a man in his thirties or forties in good health and CMV-seropositive.

This sequence joins TRBV5-4 and TRBJ2-7; possibly TRBD1 for D (5 bases). Per germline, CDR1 SGHNT and CDR2 YYREEE (reference sequence). V shed 5 bases and J shed 0 bases, with 15 bases lying between them. The CDR3 extends over 15 amino acids. In DNA form, the CDR3 reads TGTGCCAGCAGGAATGTCCCGGACATCTCCTACGAGCAGTACTTC. It codes for CASRNVPDISYEQYF.

The V and J genes are TRBV7-9 and TRBJ2-3; 9 nucleotides match TRBD2. V shed 1 base, J shed 0 bases, and the junction held 2 bases outside the gene matches. Per the germline V gene, CDR1 is SEHNR and CDR2 is FQNEAQ (reference sequence). This CDR3 is built from 16 residues. CDR3 nucleotides: TGTGCCAGCAGCTTAGTCCTAGCGGGGAGCACAGATACGCAGTATTTT. Translated, it gives CASSLVLAGSTDTQYF.

This clone was detected a few times. Other DNA variants within this sample encode the same CDR3. This chain joins TRBV6-4 and TRBJ2-3; tentative D call: TRBD2 (7 bases). The V and J ends lost 0 bases and 2 bases respectively, with 9 bases between them. This CDR3 region has 15 residues. The germline gives CDR1 MRHNA, CDR2 SNTAGT. The CDR3 sequence: CASSDSGGATDTQYF. The CDR3, as DNA: TGTGCCAGCAGTGACTCAGGGGGGGCCACAGATACGCAGTATTTT.

V is TRBV7-9 and J is TRBJ2-5, with 7 bases aligning to TRBD1. Germline V lookup: CDR1 SEHNR, CDR2 FQNEAQ (reference sequence). With V trimmed by 7 bases and J by 10 bases, 18 bases remained unmatched. This CDR3 is built from 15 residues. In DNA form, the CDR3 reads TGTGCCAGCACCCAACCAGACAGGGCCTCTCATCACCAGTACTTC. This encodes CASTQPDRASHHQYF. The complete variable domain, with remaining parts taken from reference TRBV7-9 and TRBJ2-5, reads DTGVSQNPRHKITKRGQNVTFRCDPISEHNRLYWYRQTLGQGPEFLTYFQNEAQLEKSRLLSDRFSAERPKGSFSTLEIQRTEQGDSAMYLCASTQPDRASHHQYFGPGTRLLVL.

The V and J genes are TRBV5-4 and TRBJ1-2; D is undetermined. V lost 0 bases to trimming and J lost 4 bases, with 13 bases between them. Germline lookup yields CDR1 SGHNT and CDR2 YYREEE (reference sequence). CDR3 length: 15 residues. CDR3 DNA sequence: TGTGCCAGCAGCTTGGGCGGTTCGTTAAGCTATGGCTACACCTTC. Translated, it gives CASSLGGSLSYGYTF.

The CDR3 DNA reads TGTGCCAGCAGCTCCCGCGAGACTAACTATGGCTACACCTTC. Translated, it gives CASSSRETNYGYTF. This sequence joins TRBV7-9 and TRBJ1-2, with D uncertain. Germline CDR1 SEHNR, CDR2 FQNEAQ (reference sequence). The length of the CDR3 is 14 residues. Trimming left V 4 bases short and J 0 bases short, with 9 bases between.

This clone was counted once. The chain combines TRBV10-1 with TRBJ1-1, with D perhaps TRBD1 (6 bases). With 5 bases removed from V and 1 base from J, the gap between germline ends came to 8 bases. CDR3 size: 13 residues. Looked up from germline, CDR1 is WNHNN and CDR2 is SYGVQD (reference sequence). The CDR3 DNA is TGCGCCAGCAGTCGAGGGGGGAACACTGAAGCTTTCTTT. Amino acids: CASSRGGNTEAFF.

The chain couples TRBV7-7 to TRBJ2-1, with 9 bases that match TRBD1. CDR1 and CDR2 from the germline V gene are SSHAT and FNYEAQ (reference sequence). This CDR3 is built from 14 residues. V lost 3 bases, J lost 6 bases, and 3 bases stayed unmatched. CDR3 coding DNA: TGTGCCAGCAGCTTTGGGACAGGGATCAATGAGCAGTTCTTC. It specifies CASSFGTGINEQFF. The complete variable domain, with remaining parts taken from reference TRBV7-7 and TRBJ2-1, reads GAGVSQSPRYKVTKRGQDVTLRCDPISSHATLYWYQQALGQGPEFLTYFNYEAQPDKSGLPSDRFSAERPEGSISTLTIQRTEQRDSAMYRCASSFGTGINEQFFGPGTRLTVL.

This clone was detected once. The chain joins TRBV2 to TRBJ2-1, with 8 bases fitting TRBD1. CDR1 SNHLY and CDR2 FYNNEI come from the germline V gene. The CDR3 has 14 amino acids. Unmatched junction bases numbered 6, after V lost 7 bases and J lost 4 bases. CDR3 region: CASKTGQVYNEQFF. The CDR3 DNA reads as TGTGCCAGCAAGACGGGACAGGTTTACAATGAGCAGTTCTTC.

This sequence joins TRBV7-8 and TRBJ1-4, with D possibly TRBD1 on 5 matching bases. The germline CDR1 and CDR2 sequences are SGHVS and FQNEAQ. V was trimmed by 2 bases and J by 3 bases, leaving 10 bases between them. This CDR3 is 15 amino acids long. CDR3 DNA sequence: TGTGCCAGCAGCTTACTTTGGGGGGCTAATGAAAAACTGTTTTTT. Its translation is CASSLLWGANEKLFF. The variable domain in full, with the rest retrieved from reference TRBV7-8 and TRBJ1-4, is GAGVSQSPRYKVAKRGQDVALRCDPISGHVSLFWYQQALGQGPEFLTYFQNEAQLDKSGLPSDRFFAERPEGSVSTLKIQRTQQEDSAVYLCASSLLWGANEKLFFGSGTQLSVL.

DNA for the CDR3: TGTGCCAGCAGCTTAGGAGGAGGCCTTTTCAGGCAGGACACTGAAGCTTTCTTT. Translating gives CASSLGGGLFRQDTEAFF. The J gene is TRBJ1-1, the V gene TRBV7-6, with no clear D. Trimming took 1 base from V and 3 from J, leaving 21 bases between them. Germline V gives CDR1 SGHVS, CDR2 FNYEAQ. This CDR3 has 18 residues.

The chain combines TRBV6-4 with TRBJ2-3, with 16 bases lining up with TRBD2. CDR1 is MRHNA, CDR2 SNTAGT, per germline. This CDR3 comprises 18 residues. The V and J ends lost 4 bases and 4 bases, in that order; junction bases with no gene match: 8. CDR3 DNA: TGTGCCAGCAGTGCCTCCGGGACTAGCGGGGGGGCCCCAGATACGCAGTATTTT. Translating it yields CASSASGTSGGAPDTQYF.

V gene TRBV7-2 combines with J gene TRBJ1-5; no clear D. CDR1 is SGHTA and CDR2 is FQGNSA in the germline V gene. The ends were cut back, 3 bases at V and 7 bases at J, with 10 bases in the middle. CDR3 length equals 13 residues. CDR3 sequence (DNA): TGTGCCAGCAGCTTCGGTCCTTTGCAGCCCCAGCATTTT. The encoded protein is CASSFGPLQPQHF.

V usage is TRBV28 and J usage is TRBJ1-3; 7 nucleotides line up with TRBD1. Germline lookup yields CDR1 MDHEN and CDR2 SYDVKM. With 9 bases clipped from V and 2 bases from J, the junction kept 7 bases outside the gene matches. This CDR3 has 14 amino acids. The CDR3, as DNA: TGTGCCAGTCAACGAGGGGGCACTGGAAACACCATATATTTT. Translated, it gives CASQRGGTGNTIYF.

This clone showed up just once. The J gene is TRBJ1-3, the V gene TRBV5-1, with 8 bases fitting TRBD1. Looked up from germline, CDR1 is SGHRS and CDR2 is YFSETQ. The CDR3 has 17 amino acids. The V gene end was trimmed by 3 bases and the J gene end by 0 bases; junction bases not matched to a gene: 8. The CDR3 sequence is CASSSSHQGASGNTIYF. In DNA form, the CDR3 reads TGCGCCAGCAGCTCATCCCATCAGGGGGCCTCTGGAAACACCATATATTTT.

About this clone: The junction does not match germline at one end; this may be a read error. V is TRBV7-9 and J is TRBJ2-7; 11 bases match TRBD2. Germline values: CDR1 SEHNR, CDR2 FQNEAQ (reference sequence). The length of the CDR3 is 15 residues. The CDR3 nucleotides are TGTCCCAGCAGCGCCTATAGCGGGGGGGACTACGAGCAGTACTTC. Translating gives CPSSAYSGGDYEQYF.

The genes are TRBV7-3 and TRBJ2-1, with D maybe TRBD2 (7 bases). This CDR3 contains 14 residues. V lost 4 bases and J 2 bases, leaving 9 bases between the germline ends. Germline V gives CDR1 SGHTA, CDR2 FQGTGA. The CDR3 loop is CASSSGGPYNEQFF. The CDR3 bases are TGTGCCAGCAGCTCGGGGGGCCCCTACAATGAGCAGTTCTTC.

The chain has TRBV5-6 and TRBJ1-2, with 7 bases fitting TRBD1. The CDR3 is 16 residues long. The germline gives CDR1 SGHDT, CDR2 YYEEEE. V was clipped by 4 bases and J by 5 bases; unmatched bases: 14. CDR3 nucleotides: TGTGCCAGCAGCCCTCTGGGACCGGGACAGAATTATGGCTACACCTTC. The encoded protein is CASSPLGPGQNYGYTF.

The chain carries TRBV25-1 and TRBJ1-2; D gene unclear. V lost 8 bases and J 8 bases, leaving 15 bases between the germline ends. Germline V gene lookup returns CDR1 MGHDK and CDR2 SYGVNS. There are 12 residues in the CDR3. The CDR3 protein is CASFEPFRGYTF. CDR3 DNA: TGTGCCAGCTTTGAACCTTTTCGGGGCTACACCTTC.

This chain uses TRBV5-5 with TRBJ1-5, with D maybe TRBD1 (6 bases). Germline values: CDR1 SGHKS, CDR2 YYEKEE (reference sequence). Trimming left V 1 base short and J 0 bases short, with 11 bases between. The length of the CDR3 is 16 residues. The CDR3 DNA sequence: TGTGCCAGCAGCTTGACAGGGACCATTAGCAATCAGCCCCAGCATTTT. It encodes CASSLTGTISNQPQHF.

CDR3 coding DNA: TGTGCCAGTAGTATTCAGGGAAGAACAGATACGCAGTATTTT. Translating it yields CASSIQGRTDTQYF. V usage is TRBV19 and J usage is TRBJ2-3; perhaps TRBD1 as D (5 bases). This CDR3 comprises 14 residues. Germline values: CDR1 LNHDA, CDR2 SQIVND (reference sequence). With 3 bases removed from V and 3 bases from J, the gap between germline ends came to 10 bases.

This clone was counted a single time. The rearrangement joins TRBV9 to TRBJ1-4; a weak D match, TRBD1 (5 bases). Germline V gene sequence: CDR1 SGDLS, CDR2 YYNGEE. Trimming pared 1 base from V and 4 bases from J, leaving 11 bases between. CDR3 length equals 15 residues. CDR3 in amino acids: CASSVTWGDNEKLFF. The CDR3 DNA is TGTGCCAGCAGCGTAACGTGGGGCGATAATGAAAAACTGTTTTTT.

The rearrangement uses TRBV6-1 and TRBJ1-1, with a tentative D call TRBD1 (5 bases). Per germline, CDR1 MNHNS and CDR2 SASEGT. The CDR3 consists of 13 residues. V dropped 5 bases and J dropped 3 bases, with 10 bases sitting between them. CDR3: CASSTNRHTEAFF. CDR3 sequence (DNA): TGTGCCAGCAGTACGAACAGGCACACTGAAGCTTTCTTT.

The V and J genes are TRBV19 and TRBJ2-7; the match to TRBD2 covers 8 bases. From germline, CDR1 is LNHDA and CDR2 SQIVND (reference sequence). This CDR3 is 15 amino acids long. With V trimmed by 4 bases and J by 2 bases, 7 bases remained unmatched. The CDR3 here is CASSTPGGAAYEQYF. The DNA for the CDR3 is TGTGCCAGTAGTACCCCGGGAGGGGCCGCCTACGAGCAGTACTTC.

This clone was seen a handful of times. At one end, the junction sequence differs from germline, possibly due to a read error. The CDR3 spells CASRLPKKTNSNQPQHF. For the CDR3, the DNA is TGTGCCAGCCGCTTACCCAAGAAAACAAATAGCAATCAGCCCCAGCATTTT. This rearrangement joins TRBV5-6 to TRBJ1-5; D remains unclear. The CDR3 has 17 residues. From germline, CDR1 is SGHDT and CDR2 YYEEEE. Full variable domain (remainder filled in from reference TRBV5-6 and TRBJ1-5): DAGVTQSPTHLIKTRGQQVTLRCSPKSGHDTVSWYQQALGQGPQFIFQYYEEEERQRGNFPDRFSGHQFPNYSSELNVNALLLGDSALYLCASRLPKKTNSNQPQHFGDGTRLSIL.

This chain links TRBV7-9 with TRBJ2-3, with a weak D call TRBD1 (6 bases). Germline V gene lookup returns CDR1 SEHNR and CDR2 FQNEAQ (reference sequence). This CDR3 comprises 15 residues. Trimming removed 1 base from V and 2 bases from J, with 10 bases in between. The CDR3 DNA sequence: TGTGCCAGCAGCTTAGGTGACAGGTACACAGATACGCAGTATTTT. It encodes CASSLGDRYTDTQYF.

The rearrangement joins TRBV6-1 to TRBJ1-2; a weak D match, TRBD1 (5 bases). Germline-derived CDR1 and CDR2 are MNHNS and SASEGT. The germline V and J ends were trimmed by 7 bases and 2 bases, with 11 bases remaining between them. The CDR3 spans 13 residues. CDR3 sequence (DNA): TGTGCCAGCACTCACGACAGCAACTATGGCTACACCTTC. This translates into CASTHDSNYGYTF.

The V gene is TRBV11-2, the J gene TRBJ2-4, with D maybe TRBD2 (7 bases). Trimming took off 0 bases at V and 6 bases at J, with 24 bases between the two ends. The CDR3 covers 19 residues. Germline loops: CDR1 SGHAT, CDR2 FQNNGV. The CDR3 region is CASSLEIPRGGALGNIQYF. The CDR3 DNA reads as TGTGCCAGCAGCTTAGAGATCCCCAGAGGGGGGGCGTTGGGAAACATTCAGTACTTC.

This chain uses TRBV7-9 with TRBJ1-1; 9 bases fit TRBD1. The J segment lost 5 bases and the V segment lost 3 bases, leaving 13 bases of the junction unmatched. The CDR3 is 17 residues long. Germline V lookup: CDR1 SEHNR, CDR2 FQNEAQ (reference sequence). The CDR3 spells CASSLGTGPVSRTEAFF. CDR3 coding DNA: TGTGCCAGCAGCTTGGGGACAGGGCCGGTCTCTCGTACTGAAGCTTTCTTT.

The V call is TRBV29-1, the J call TRBJ2-2; D is unresolved. Trimming left V 3 bases short and J 2 bases short, with 7 bases between. Germline V lookup: CDR1 SQVTM, CDR2 ANQGSEA. The CDR3 covers 13 residues. The CDR3 DNA reads as TGCAGCGTTGACGAGGTTAACACCGGGGAGCTGTTTTTT. Its protein is CSVDEVNTGELFF.